This T cell receptor (beta chain) is drawn from a study of shared clonotypes between healthy human individuals. Findings and limits, study-wide: Several donors held 5% to 5.5% of naive CD4 clonotypes in common. Generation probabilities were higher for clonotypes shared across all four sorted-subset donors than for unshared ones.

Germline-derived CDR1 and CDR2 are MNHEY and SVGAGI. V lost 7 bases and J lost 2; bases outside the gene matches: 5. This CDR3 region has 15 residues. Donors, without exception, were Caucasian adults residing in Nashville, Tennessee. Subsets obtained from CD4+ cells comprised CD45RA+ naive and CD45RA-negative memory cells. About this clone: Its specificity is unknown.

Produced via immunoSEQ multiplex PCR; TCRdb's table is partial and in-frame only. The top ten clones hold roughly 1.5% of a sample with under 1,100,000 clones, more than 60% of them seen once. This TCR was sampled from a young man in good health. Input material: memory CD4+ T cells sorted from blood. Subset described: CD45RA-negative fraction. The chain has TRBV6-5 and TRBJ2-7; 13 nucleotides line up with TRBD2. The chain's CDR3 is CASTRGTSGTYEQYF. CDR3 coding DNA: TGTGCCAGCACTCGCGGGACTAGCGGGACCTACGAGCAGTACTTC.